What follows are 19 T cell receptor beta chains derived from one specimen sequenced in a study of naive and memory T cell subsets. Study-wide results and limits: Possibly reflecting memory cells re-expressing CD45RA, a few larger clonotypes occurred in naive repertoires, especially CD8.

The antigens of these receptors remain unknown. Both TRBC1 and TRBC2 were covered by a beta constant-region primer of two equimolar oligonucleotides. The ligated cDNA underwent four PCR rounds using SP2 and nested alpha and beta constant-region primers. TCRdb independently ran MiXCR on the UMI-ligation and nested PCR reads; one entry per CDR3 protein. This sample carries over 100,000 distinct CDR3 sequences, roughly 15% of them seen once, and the ten largest clones take approximately 3%. Input material: naive CD8+ T cells from blood. These receptor sequences come from a human donor in good health.

The chain joins TRBV9 to TRBJ1-4; D gene uncertain. The germline CDR1 and CDR2 sequences are SGDLS and YYNGEE. There are 13 residues in the CDR3. V was cut by 0 bases and J by 11 bases, with 11 bases left in between. CDR3 DNA sequence: TGTGCCAGCAGCGTAGTGGAGGGTGAGAAACTGTTTTTT. It is translated as CASSVVEGEKLFF.

This clonotype was observed at least ten times. The chain joins TRBV6-2 or TRBV6-3 to TRBJ1-2, with no clear D. The CDR3 consists of 12 residues. CDR1 and CDR2 from the germline V gene are MNHEY and SVGEGT. V was pared by 5 bases and J by 5 bases, with 9 bases between. The CDR3, as DNA: TGTGCCAGCAGTCAGAACTATTATGGCTACACCTTC. It is translated as CASSQNYYGYTF.

This clonotype appeared a few times. This chain uses TRBV6-6 with TRBJ2-5; D not certain. Germline V gene sequence: CDR1 MNHNY, CDR2 SVGAGI (reference sequence). The CDR3 extends over 18 amino acids. V gave up 3 bases and J gave up 2 bases, with 22 bases separating them. CDR3 nucleotides: TGTGCCAGCAGTTATGAGTCCCGCCTGTTGGGCGGTCAAGAGACCCAGTACTTC. Translating gives CASSYESRLLGGQETQYF.

The chain recombines TRBV7-2 with TRBJ1-1; the D is unclear. This CDR3 spans 13 amino acids. Germline V gene lookup returns CDR1 SGHTA and CDR2 FQGNSA. V shed 5 bases and J shed 8 bases, with 15 bases lying between them. The CDR3 sequence is CASSHDPGWEAFF. The CDR3 nucleotides are TGTGCCAGCAGCCATGACCCTGGCTGGGAAGCTTTCTTT.

The chain carries TRBV2 and TRBJ2-3, with 10 bases aligning to TRBD2. The J segment lost 4 bases and the V segment lost 4 bases, leaving 8 bases of the junction unmatched. Per the germline V gene, CDR1 is SNHLY and CDR2 is FYNNEI. The CDR3 is 16 amino acids. CDR3 nucleotides: TGTGCCAGCAGTGTACGAGCGGGGGGGCAGGCAGATACGCAGTATTTT. Translated, it gives CASSVRAGGQADTQYF.

Notes on this clonotype: A much larger clone lies a single base off, so this may be a read error. The J gene is TRBJ1-2, the V gene TRBV2; maybe TRBD1 (6 bases). The CDR3 runs 16 residues. From germline, CDR1 is SNHLY and CDR2 FYNNEI. V dropped 0 bases and J dropped 4 bases, with 15 bases sitting between them. The DNA of the CDR3 is TGTGCCAGCAGTGAAGCGCTTCAGGGGACGACCTATGGCTACACCTTC. Its translation is CASSEALQGTTYGYTF.

The chain couples TRBV10-3 to TRBJ2-7; unclear D gene. The germline CDR1 and CDR2 sequences are ENHRY and SYGVKD. V was trimmed by 6 bases and J by 0 bases, leaving 3 bases between them. The CDR3 is made up of 11 amino acids. This CDR3 reads CAIRSSYEQYF. For the CDR3, the DNA is TGTGCCATCAGGTCCTCCTACGAGCAGTACTTC.

The chain combines TRBV14 with TRBJ1-2, with unresolved D. This CDR3 comprises 16 residues. Germline V gene lookup returns CDR1 SGHDN and CDR2 FVKESK. Trimming stripped 0 bases from V and 0 bases from J, with 11 bases between. CDR3 loop: CASSQDRRASNYGYTF. The CDR3 nucleotides are TGTGCCAGCAGCCAAGATCGAAGAGCGTCTAACTATGGCTACACCTTC.

This clonotype was recorded at least ten times. The gene calls are TRBV20-1 and TRBJ2-1, with TRBD2 as a possible D gene (5 bases). The length of the CDR3 is 11 residues. Trimming removed 6 bases at V and 6 bases at J, with 9 bases between. Germline V CDR1 and CDR2: DFQATT, SNEGSKA (reference sequence). CDR3 sequence reads: CSAQSGNEQFF. As DNA, the CDR3 is TGCAGTGCACAGAGCGGCAATGAGCAGTTCTTC.

This sequence joins TRBV7-9 and TRBJ1-2; 7 bases align to TRBD1. This CDR3 contains 16 residues. V trimming: 5 bases; J trimming: 2 bases; junction bases outside the gene matches: 11. Germline values: CDR1 SEHNR, CDR2 FQNEAQ (reference sequence). CDR3 DNA: TGTGCCAGCAGCGAAACGACAGGGAGAGCCAACTATGGCTACACCTTC. It yields the protein CASSETTGRANYGYTF.

This clonotype was detected a few times. The chain links TRBV5-5 to TRBJ2-7, with D perhaps matching TRBD2 (5 bases). The CDR3 has 15 amino acids. V gave up 0 bases and J gave up 2 bases, with 12 bases separating them. Germline V gene sequence: CDR1 SGHKS, CDR2 YYEKEE (reference sequence). The CDR3 region has the DNA TGTGCCAGCAGCTTGGCGATAGCGATCACCTACGAGCAGTACTTC. It yields the protein CASSLAIAITYEQYF.

The CDR3 DNA reads as TGTGCCAGCAGTTTATCTCGGCTAGCGGGAGTAAACGGGGAGCTGTTTTTT. Amino acids: CASSLSRLAGVNGELFF. The chain uses TRBV12-3 or TRBV12-4 and TRBJ2-2, with 10 bases aligning to TRBD2. The CDR3 is 17 residues long. V lost 2 bases to trimming and J lost 7 bases; unmatched junction nucleotides: 10.

This clonotype has a handful of counts. The chain links TRBV21-1 to TRBJ2-6; the table's TRBD1 call for D was not verified on the DNA. TRBV21-1 is a listed pseudogene. The CDR3 is 19 amino acids. CDR3 loop: CASSKGGGERGRQANVLTF. CDR3 sequence (DNA): TGTGCCAGCAGCAAAGGAGGGGGCGAACGAGGGAGACAGGCCAACGTCCTGACTTTC.

This clonotype was detected many times. CDR3 nucleotides: TGTGCCAGCAGTGGACAGGGCCGGAGTGAAGCTTTCTTT. Its protein product is CASSGQGRSEAFF. The chain carries TRBV9 and TRBJ1-1; 8 bases agree with TRBD1. The CDR3 loop spans 13 amino acids. Germline V lookup: CDR1 SGDLS, CDR2 YYNGEE. Trimming removed 5 bases from V and 7 bases from J; junction bases left unmatched: 7.

This clonotype has more than one count but fewer than ten. J is TRBJ2-1 and V is TRBV29-1; 11 bases are shared with TRBD1. Trimming removed 4 bases from V and 8 bases from J; junction bases left unmatched: 7. The CDR3 has 14 residues. Germline V gene lookup returns CDR1 SQVTM and CDR2 ANQGSEA. The CDR3 nucleotides are TGCAGCGTTGGGGGACAGGGGGTAGTTTATGAGCAGTTCTTC. Translated, it gives CSVGGQGVVYEQFF.

This clonotype was found a few times. The chain is built from TRBV20-1 and TRBJ1-2; D gene uncertain. The CDR3 consists of 15 residues. The germline V gene encodes CDR1 DFQATT and CDR2 SNEGSKA (reference sequence). The V gene lost 0 bases and the J gene lost 4 bases, with 15 bases spanning the gap. The CDR3 reads CSARDNSSPSYGYTF. DNA for the CDR3: TGCAGTGCTAGAGATAACTCGTCCCCTAGCTATGGCTACACCTTC.

The genes are TRBV24-1 and TRBJ2-2; no firm D call. The length of the CDR3 is 13 residues. Looked up from germline, CDR1 is KGHDR and CDR2 is SFDVKD. Trimming cost V 2 bases and J 5 bases, with 5 bases left between them. Here the CDR3 DNA reads TGTGCCACCAGTGATTCCGGGACCGGGGAGCTGTTTTTT. Translation: CATSDSGTGELFF.

The chain joins TRBV21-1 to TRBJ1-1. TRBV21-1 is described as a pseudogene. The CDR3 length is 12 residues. CDR3 DNA sequence: TGTGCCAGCAGCAATTTCTACACTGAAGCTTTCTTT. Translating it yields CASSNFYTEAFF.

The chain links TRBV27 to TRBJ1-6; no clear D. Germline loops: CDR1 MNHEY, CDR2 SMNVEV (reference sequence). V lost 4 bases and J 8 bases, leaving 6 bases between the germline ends. The length of the CDR3 is 12 residues. The CDR3 loop reads CASSSPHSPLHF. CDR3 DNA sequence: TGTGCCAGCAGTTCCCCCCATTCACCCCTCCACTTT.